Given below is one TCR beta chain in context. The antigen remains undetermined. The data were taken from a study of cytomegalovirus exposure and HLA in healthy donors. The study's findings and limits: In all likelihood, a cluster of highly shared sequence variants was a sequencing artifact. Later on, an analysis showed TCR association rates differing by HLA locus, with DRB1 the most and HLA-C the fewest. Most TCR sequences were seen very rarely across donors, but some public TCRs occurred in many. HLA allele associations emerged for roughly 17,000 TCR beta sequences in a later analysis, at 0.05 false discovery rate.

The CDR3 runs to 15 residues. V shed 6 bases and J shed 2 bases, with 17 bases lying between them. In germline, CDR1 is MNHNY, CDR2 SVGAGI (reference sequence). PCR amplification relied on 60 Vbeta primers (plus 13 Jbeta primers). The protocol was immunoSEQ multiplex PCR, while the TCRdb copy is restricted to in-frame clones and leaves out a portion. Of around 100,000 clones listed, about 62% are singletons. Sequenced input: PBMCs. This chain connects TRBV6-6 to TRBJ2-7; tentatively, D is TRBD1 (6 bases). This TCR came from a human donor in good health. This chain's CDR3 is CASSPGDPEPYEQYF. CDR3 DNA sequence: TGTGCCAGCAGCCCAGGGGACCCGGAGCCCTACGAGCAGTACTTC.